What follows are 13 T cell receptor beta chains derived from one specimen sequenced in a study of blood T cell repertoires in COVID-19. The repertoire was sequenced with immunoSEQ multiplex PCR; TCRdb's copy has only in-frame clones and lacks some. The sample consists of about 130,000 clones, about 80% of them appearing once. The sequenced material came from peripheral blood. The receptors come from a woman aged 45 to 65 with acute or convalescent COVID-19.

This clone has only one observation. The chain has TRBV27 and TRBJ1-1; D is unclear. Between the trimmed V and J ends, which lost 3 bases and 1 base, there was a span of 15 bases. The CDR3 has 16 amino acids. Germline CDR1 reads MNHEY; CDR2 reads SMNVEV (reference sequence). The CDR3 is CASSFRTGTSNTEAFF. The DNA of the CDR3 is TGTGCCAGCAGTTTCCGAACGGGTACGTCGAACACTGAAGCTTTCTTT.

The CDR3 protein is CASSEGQGYIQYF. The DNA for the CDR3 is TGTGCCAGCAGCGAGGGACAGGGTTACATTCAGTACTTC. V and J are TRBV9 and TRBJ2-4, with 9 nucleotides matching TRBD1. Germline V gene lookup returns CDR1 SGDLS and CDR2 YYNGEE. CDR3 size: 13 residues. Trimming cost V 3 bases and J 8 bases; bases outside gene matches: 3.

A single count supports this clone. V gene TRBV28 combines with J gene TRBJ1-2; maybe TRBD1 (6 bases). The CDR3 loop spans 13 amino acids. The V gene lost 4 bases and the J gene lost 4 bases, with 10 bases spanning the gap. Germline CDR1 and CDR2: MDHEN and SYDVKM. In DNA, the CDR3 is TGTGCCAGCAGTTCGAGACAGGTCTATGGCTACACCTTC. Protein sequence: CASSSRQVYGYTF.

The chain uses TRBV14 and TRBJ1-2; 7 bases map to TRBD1. J was trimmed by 8 bases and V by 3 bases; bases with no gene match: 3. Germline lookup yields CDR1 SGHDN and CDR2 FVKESK. This CDR3 spans 12 amino acids. CDR3 sequence (DNA): TGTGCCAGCAGCCATGACAGGGCCGGCTACACCTTC. Amino acids: CASSHDRAGYTF.

There are a few counts of this clone. The chain combines TRBV19 with TRBJ2-7; 9 bases align to TRBD2. This CDR3 has 14 residues. Trimming removed 2 bases from V and 6 bases from J; junction bases left unmatched: 5. Germline loops: CDR1 LNHDA, CDR2 SQIVND (reference sequence). The CDR3 DNA follows: TGTGCCAGTAGTATAATAGCGGGAGATGGCGAGCAGTACTTC. This sequence encodes CASSIIAGDGEQYF.

The CDR3 protein is CAWSSTGRNTIYF. The CDR3 DNA follows: TGTGCCTGGAGTTCGACAGGAAGAAACACCATATATTTT. This chain joins TRBV30 and TRBJ1-3; tentatively, D is TRBD1 (6 bases). Trimming pared 2 bases from V and 5 bases from J, leaving 10 bases between. CDR1 and CDR2 (germline): GTSNPN, SVGIG (reference sequence). The length of the CDR3 is 13 residues.

This chain links TRBV6-5 with TRBJ1-4; D gene ambiguous. The CDR3 covers 14 residues. The germline V and J ends were trimmed by 6 bases and 7 bases, with 15 bases remaining between them. The germline gives CDR1 MNHEY, CDR2 SVGAGI. CDR3 region: CASSRGDQGEKLFF. The CDR3 nucleotides are TGTGCCAGCAGCCGCGGTGACCAAGGTGAAAAACTGTTTTTT.

The chain links TRBV7-2 to TRBJ1-3; D is uncertain. Per germline, CDR1 SGHTA and CDR2 FQGNSA. The CDR3 consists of 13 residues. V lost 10 bases, J lost 8 bases, and 18 bases lay in between. Here the CDR3 DNA reads TGTGCCACCTCCATTGATGAGGGCCACACCATATATTTT. Protein: CATSIDEGHTIYF. The full variable domain, completed using reference TRBV7-2 and TRBJ1-3, is GAGVSQSPSNKVTEKGKDVELRCDPISGHTALYWYRQSLGQGLEFLIYFQGNSAPDKSGLPSDRFSAERTGGSVSTLTIQRTQQEDSAVYLCATSIDEGHTIYFGEGSWLTVV.

The gene calls are TRBV6-5 and TRBJ1-1; D possibly corresponds to TRBD1 (5 bases). The CDR3 loop spans 15 amino acids. Trimming removed 4 bases from V and 0 bases from J, with 12 bases in between. Germline CDR1 and CDR2: MNHEY and SVGAGI. The CDR3 DNA is TGTGCCAGCAGTTTGCAGGGACTAATGAACACTGAAGCTTTCTTT. Translation: CASSLQGLMNTEAFF.

The V call is TRBV10-3, the J call TRBJ1-1; a possible D gene is TRBD1 (6 bases). The CDR3 consists of 14 residues. Trimming took 4 bases from V and 3 from J, leaving 12 bases between them. Germline CDR1 and CDR2: ENHRY and SYGVKD. This CDR3 reads CAISVQGKDTEAFF. CDR3 DNA sequence: TGTGCCATCAGTGTACAGGGTAAGGACACTGAAGCTTTCTTT.

This chain connects TRBV6-6 to TRBJ2-5, with 8 positions matching TRBD1. V was clipped by 5 bases and J by 5 bases; unmatched bases: 10. The CDR3 extends over 15 amino acids. CDR1 is MNHNY, CDR2 SVGAGI, per germline (reference sequence). CDR3 sequence: CASSRSQGASETQYF. The CDR3 nucleotides are TGTGCCAGCAGTCGATCTCAGGGGGCGAGTGAGACCCAGTACTTC.

V usage is TRBV27 and J usage is TRBJ1-5, with D unresolved. CDR1 is MNHEY and CDR2 is SMNVEV in the germline V gene (reference sequence). This CDR3 has 13 amino acids. V gave up 7 bases and J gave up 5 bases, with 12 bases separating them. CDR3 DNA: TGTGCCAGCAACCCAAAGAGGGATCAGCCCCAGCATTTT. It codes for CASNPKRDQPQHF.

The V call is TRBV20-1, the J call TRBJ1-1, with 11 bases fitting TRBD1. The junction had 7 bases not matched to a gene; V was cut back by 3 bases and J by 1 base. The CDR3 is 16 residues long. CDR1 is DFQATT and CDR2 is SNEGSKA in the germline V gene (reference sequence). The CDR3 nucleotides are TGCAGTGCTAGTGGACAGGGGGCGATGCGGAACACTGAAGCTTTCTTT. This translates into CSASGQGAMRNTEAFF.